This passage covers 26 T cell receptor beta chains from one sample sequenced in a study of shared clonotypes between healthy human individuals. The assay was immunoSEQ multiplex PCR, and TCRdb's table has in-frame clones only and misses some. The sample carries a few million clones, around 95% recorded once. Sequencing was performed on naive CD4+ T cells sorted from blood. Described subset: CD45RA+ positively selected. The receptors were sampled from a young man in good health.

The chain is built from TRBV5-4 and TRBJ2-5; D not resolved. This CDR3 contains 13 residues. The germline CDR1 and CDR2 sequences are SGHNT and YYREEE (reference sequence). V was clipped by 4 bases and J by 4 bases, with 11 bases between them. CDR3 protein: CASSPQLVETQYF. The CDR3 DNA reads TGTGCCAGCAGCCCCCAACTCGTAGAGACCCAGTACTTC.

The chain recombines TRBV6-1 with TRBJ2-3; 8 nucleotides line up with TRBD1. Germline assignment: CDR1 MNHNS and CDR2 SASEGT. This CDR3 spans 14 amino acids. V lost 4 bases and J lost 5; bases outside the gene matches: 5. This CDR3 is CASSGGQGGDTQYF. The CDR3 DNA reads as TGTGCCAGCAGTGGCGGACAGGGAGGAGATACGCAGTATTTT.

The chain recombines TRBV27 with TRBJ2-2; D unclear. The CDR3 length is 14 residues. Germline CDR1 MNHEY, CDR2 SMNVEV (reference sequence). V was pared by 3 bases and J by 2 bases, with 7 bases between. For the CDR3, the DNA is TGTGCCAGCAGTTTGGACGGAAACACCGGGGAGCTGTTTTTT. Its translation is CASSLDGNTGELFF.

This clone occurred once. This chain joins TRBV28 and TRBJ2-5; possibly TRBD1 for D (7 bases). The CDR3 length is 17 residues. Germline CDR1 MDHEN, CDR2 SYDVKM. V was cut by 6 bases and J by 1 base, with 21 bases left in between. This CDR3 reads CASRGEVEGASQETQYF. CDR3 coding DNA: TGTGCCAGCAGAGGTGAGGTGGAGGGGGCTTCCCAAGAGACCCAGTACTTC.

This chain joins TRBV5-1 and TRBJ2-7; D is undetermined. Germline assignment: CDR1 SGHRS and CDR2 YFSETQ. This CDR3 has 13 amino acids. Trimming cost V 1 base and J 4 bases, with 9 bases left between them. The CDR3 DNA reads TGCGCCAGCAGCTTGCTGTCCGAATACGAGCAGTACTTC. Its protein product is CASSLLSEYEQYF.

The chain links TRBV7-9 to TRBJ2-2; maybe TRBD2 (5 bases). V was shortened by 0 bases and J by 2 bases, with 10 bases between the two germline ends. This CDR3 contains 16 residues. CDR1 and CDR2 (germline): SEHNR, FQNEAQ (reference sequence). The CDR3 sequence: CASSLARDRNTGELFF. CDR3 sequence (DNA): TGTGCCAGCAGCTTAGCGAGGGATCGTAACACCGGGGAGCTGTTTTTT. Full variable domain (outside the CDR3, taken from reference TRBV7-9 and TRBJ2-2): DTGVSQNPRHKITKRGQNVTFRCDPISEHNRLYWYRQTLGQGPEFLTYFQNEAQLEKSRLLSDRFSAERPKGSFSTLEIQRTEQGDSAMYLCASSLARDRNTGELFFGEGSRLTVL.

Details on this clone: Distinct nucleotide sequences in the sample also encode this CDR3. The chain joins TRBV18 to TRBJ1-2; no clear D gene. Per the germline V gene, CDR1 is KGHSH and CDR2 is LQKENI. The CDR3 consists of 14 residues. Deletions cut 2 bases from V and 0 bases from J, with 7 bases between. The chain's CDR3 is CASSPGSANYGYTF. The CDR3 nucleotides read TGTGCCAGCTCACCAGGGTCTGCTAACTATGGCTACACCTTC.

The rearrangement uses TRBV10-3 and TRBJ2-7, with 8 positions matching TRBD2. The CDR3 has 13 amino acids. The germline V gene encodes CDR1 ENHRY and CDR2 SYGVKD. Losses at the gene ends were 10 bases for V and 3 bases for J; bases not matched to a gene: 8. In DNA, the CDR3 is TGTGCCACGCGGAGGCGGGAGGACTACGAGCAGTACTTC. Amino acid sequence: CATRRREDYEQYF.

The J gene is TRBJ2-2, the V gene TRBV19; D possibly uses TRBD1 or TRBD2 (5 bases each). Germline V gene lookup returns CDR1 LNHDA and CDR2 SQIVND (reference sequence). The V end lost 2 bases, the J end lost 3 bases, and 10 bases lay between the germline ends. The CDR3 totals 15 residues. The CDR3 spells CASSISGPYTGELFF. CDR3 sequence (DNA): TGTGCCAGTAGTATATCGGGGCCGTACACCGGGGAGCTGTTTTTT. The full variable domain, rest sourced from reference TRBV19 and TRBJ2-2, is DGGITQSPKYLFRKEGQNVTLSCEQNLNHDAMYWYRQDPGQGLRLIYYSQIVNDFQKGDIAEGYSVSREKKESFPLTVTSAQKNPTAFYLCASSISGPYTGELFFGEGSRLTVL.

The chain uses TRBV5-6 and TRBJ1-1; D gene unclear. Trimming left V 6 bases short and J 3 bases short, with 9 bases between. This CDR3 spans 12 amino acids. Germline V gene lookup returns CDR1 SGHDT and CDR2 YYEEEE. The CDR3 DNA follows: TGTGCCAGCAATTACGGGGACACTGAAGCTTTCTTT. Translated, it gives CASNYGDTEAFF.

The chain links TRBV7-9 to TRBJ1-1; a possible D gene is TRBD1 (6 bases). The germline V gene encodes CDR1 SEHNR and CDR2 FQNEAQ (reference sequence). V lost 2 bases and J 7 bases, leaving 8 bases between the germline ends. The CDR3 is 12 amino acids. CDR3 in DNA: TGTGCCAGCAGCTTAAACAGGGTTGAAGCTTTCTTT. This gives the protein CASSLNRVEAFF.

The chain recombines TRBV11-2 with TRBJ1-5; D remains unclear. This CDR3 region has 13 residues. Germline assignment: CDR1 SGHAT and CDR2 FQNNGV. V lost 1 base and J lost 4, with 5 bases in between. Here the CDR3 reads CASSLGKNQPQHF. The CDR3 DNA follows: TGTGCCAGCAGCTTAGGAAAGAATCAGCCCCAGCATTTT. The variable domain in full, with the rest retrieved from reference TRBV11-2 and TRBJ1-5, is EAGVAQSPRYKIIEKRQSVAFWCNPISGHATLYWYQQILGQGPKLLIQFQNNGVVDDSQLPKDRFSAERLKGVDSTLKIQPAKLEDSAVYLCASSLGKNQPQHFGDGTRLSIL.

The chain is built from TRBV27 and TRBJ2-3; 8 bases line up with TRBD2. The CDR3 has 15 amino acids. Germline V gives CDR1 MNHEY, CDR2 SMNVEV (reference sequence). V shed 0 bases, J shed 4 bases, and the junction held 3 bases outside the gene matches. CDR3 protein: CASSLSGRGADTQYF. The DNA of the CDR3 is TGTGCCAGCAGTTTATCGGGGCGGGGGGCAGATACGCAGTATTTT.

The chain joins TRBV4-3 to TRBJ2-2; D might be TRBD1 (5 bases). V gave up 3 bases and J gave up 5 bases, with 13 bases separating them. Germline V gene sequence: CDR1 LGHNA, CDR2 YSLEER. The CDR3 length is 15 residues. CDR3: CASSQAGIATGELFF. DNA of the CDR3: TGCGCCAGCAGCCAGGCAGGGATCGCGACCGGGGAGCTGTTTTTT.

The V and J genes are TRBV7-2 and TRBJ1-1; 9 nucleotides align to TRBD1. Losses at the gene ends were 4 bases for V and 2 bases for J; bases not matched to a gene: 8. Per germline, CDR1 SGHTA and CDR2 FQGNSA. The CDR3 is 16 amino acids. Written as DNA, the CDR3 is TGTGCCAGCAGCTCACCCGGGACAGGGTTTAACACTGAAGCTTTCTTT. Translating it yields CASSSPGTGFNTEAFF.

This rearrangement joins TRBV6-6 to TRBJ2-1; 10 bases agree with TRBD2. Trimming at V came to 4 bases and at J to 9 bases, leaving 9 bases not matched to a gene. This CDR3 comprises 15 residues. Germline CDR1 MNHNY, CDR2 SVGAGI (reference sequence). The CDR3 loop reads CASSSTGLAIGEQFF. DNA for the CDR3: TGTGCCAGCAGTTCTACGGGACTAGCGATTGGTGAGCAGTTCTTC.

V usage is TRBV28 and J usage is TRBJ2-7; no clear D gene. Germline CDR1 reads MDHEN; CDR2 reads SYDVKM. The V end was cut by 7 bases, the J end by 4 bases, with 11 bases between. This CDR3 has 12 residues. CDR3 coding DNA: TGTGCCAGCACCGGGCCACGATACGAGCAGTACTTC. Translating it yields CASTGPRYEQYF.

The chain combines TRBV19 with TRBJ2-1, with TRBD1 as a possible D gene (5 bases). Germline loops: CDR1 LNHDA, CDR2 SQIVND (reference sequence). The CDR3 is made up of 16 amino acids. V was cut by 5 bases and J by 4 bases, with 18 bases left in between. DNA for the CDR3: TGTGCCAGTAGTCTTGTTTCTAGGACAAGGTACAATGAGCAGTTCTTC. It specifies CASSLVSRTRYNEQFF.

The gene calls are TRBV11-2 and TRBJ1-2; a possible D gene is TRBD1 (6 bases). V lost 5 bases and J 4 bases, leaving 26 bases between the germline ends. The germline gives CDR1 SGHAT, CDR2 FQNNGV. This CDR3 comprises 18 residues. DNA of the CDR3: TGTGCCAGCAGCCCCCTACCTCAACAGGGTCCTACGATCTATGGCTACACCTTC. Translating it yields CASSPLPQQGPTIYGYTF.

The V gene is TRBV23-1, the J gene TRBJ2-7, with TRBD2 as a possible D gene (6 bases). TRBV23-1 is an ORF; its function is uncertain. V dropped 6 bases and J dropped 7 bases, with 19 bases sitting between them. This CDR3 region has 14 residues. CDR3 in amino acids: CASRPGTAVFEQYF. The CDR3 region has the DNA TGCGCCAGCAGACCCGGGACTGCCGTTTTTGAGCAGTACTTC.

The CDR3 DNA follows: TGTGCCAGCACTGCGACAGGGATCTATGGCTACACCTTC. Encoded protein: CASTATGIYGYTF. The chain has TRBV6-6 and TRBJ1-2; 7 bases line up with TRBD1. Germline V gene lookup returns CDR1 MNHNY and CDR2 SVGAGI (reference sequence). This CDR3 contains 13 residues. V was pared by 7 bases and J by 4 bases, with 6 bases of the junction left unmatched.

The chain employs TRBV6-6 and TRBJ1-5; TRBD1 agrees at 9 bases. Germline V gene lookup returns CDR1 MNHNY and CDR2 SVGAGI (reference sequence). The CDR3 runs to 14 residues. V lost 6 bases and J lost 4; bases outside the gene matches: 4. The CDR3 sequence: CASSQDRGNQPQHF. DNA for the CDR3: TGTGCCAGCAGCCAGGACAGGGGTAATCAGCCCCAGCATTTT.

As regards this clone: Other DNA sequences in this sample translate to the same CDR3. V and J are TRBV30 and TRBJ1-1; D is unresolved. The CDR3 sequence is 13 residues long. The germline gives CDR1 GTSNPN, CDR2 SVGIG (reference sequence). V lost 1 base and J lost 0, with 6 bases in between. The CDR3 sequence: CAWSGQLNTEAFF. For the CDR3, the DNA is TGTGCCTGGAGTGGTCAGCTGAACACTGAAGCTTTCTTT.

The chain links TRBV11-2 to TRBJ2-1; D call uncertain. CDR3 length: 16 residues. Germline V gives CDR1 SGHAT, CDR2 FQNNGV. V dropped 1 base and J dropped 4 bases, with 14 bases sitting between them. CDR3 sequence (DNA): TGTGCCAGCAGCTTAGTCTCTGGGCTCCAGTACAATGAGCAGTTCTTC. Translation gives CASSLVSGLQYNEQFF.

The V gene is TRBV11-3, the J gene TRBJ2-3; 12 bases align to TRBD2. CDR1 and CDR2 (germline): SGHNT, YENEEA. Trimming at V came to 4 bases and at J to 4 bases, leaving 3 bases not matched to a gene. The CDR3 has 15 amino acids. The CDR3 coding sequence is TGTGCCAGCAGCTCAGGACTAGCGGGGCCAGATACGCAGTATTTT. It codes for CASSSGLAGPDTQYF.

The chain recombines TRBV4-3 with TRBJ2-7, with TRBD2 matching over 9 bases. Germline CDR1 and CDR2: LGHNA and YSLEER. There are 17 residues in the CDR3. The J segment lost 2 bases and the V segment lost 4 bases, leaving 12 bases of the junction unmatched. CDR3 region: CASSRPPMTSGTYEQYF. The CDR3 DNA follows: TGCGCCAGCAGCCGACCCCCCATGACTAGCGGTACCTACGAGCAGTACTTC.